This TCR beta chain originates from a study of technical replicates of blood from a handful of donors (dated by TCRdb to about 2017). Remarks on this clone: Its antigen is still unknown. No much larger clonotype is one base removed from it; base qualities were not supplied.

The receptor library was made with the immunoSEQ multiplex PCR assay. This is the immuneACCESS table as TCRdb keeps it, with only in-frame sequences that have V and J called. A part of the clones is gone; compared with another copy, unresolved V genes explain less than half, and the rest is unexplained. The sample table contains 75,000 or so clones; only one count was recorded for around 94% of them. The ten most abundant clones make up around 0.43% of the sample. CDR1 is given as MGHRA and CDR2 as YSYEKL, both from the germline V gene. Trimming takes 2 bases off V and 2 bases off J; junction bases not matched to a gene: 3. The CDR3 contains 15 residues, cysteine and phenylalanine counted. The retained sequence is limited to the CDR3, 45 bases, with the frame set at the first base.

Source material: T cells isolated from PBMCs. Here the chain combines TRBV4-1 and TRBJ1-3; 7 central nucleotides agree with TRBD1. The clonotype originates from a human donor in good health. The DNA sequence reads TGCGCCAGCAGCCAACAGGGGGTAACTGGAAACACCATATATTTT. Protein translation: CASSQQGVTGNTIYF.